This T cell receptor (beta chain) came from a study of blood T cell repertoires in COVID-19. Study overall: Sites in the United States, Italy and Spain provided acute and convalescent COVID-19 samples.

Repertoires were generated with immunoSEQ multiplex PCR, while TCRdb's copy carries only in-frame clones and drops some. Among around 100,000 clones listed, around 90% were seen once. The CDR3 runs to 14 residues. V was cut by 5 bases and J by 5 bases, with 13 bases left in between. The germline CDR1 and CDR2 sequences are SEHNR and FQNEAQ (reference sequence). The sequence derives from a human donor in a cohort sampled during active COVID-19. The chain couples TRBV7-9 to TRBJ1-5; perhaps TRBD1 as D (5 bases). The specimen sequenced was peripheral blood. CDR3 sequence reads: CASSQDNHHQPQHF. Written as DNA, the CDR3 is TGTGCCAGCAGCCAGGACAATCATCATCAGCCCCAGCATTTT.